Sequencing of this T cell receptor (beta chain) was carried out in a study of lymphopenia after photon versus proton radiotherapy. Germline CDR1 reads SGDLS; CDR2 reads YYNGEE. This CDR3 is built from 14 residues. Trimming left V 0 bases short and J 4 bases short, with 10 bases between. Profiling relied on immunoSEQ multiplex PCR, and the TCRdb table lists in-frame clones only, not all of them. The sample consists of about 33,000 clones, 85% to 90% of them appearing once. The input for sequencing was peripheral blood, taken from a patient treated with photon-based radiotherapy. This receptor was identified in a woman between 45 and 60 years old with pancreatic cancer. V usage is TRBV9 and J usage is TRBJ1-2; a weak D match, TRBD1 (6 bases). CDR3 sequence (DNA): TGTGCCAGCAGCGTAGGAGGGGGGATCTATGGCTACACCTTC. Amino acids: CASSVGGGIYGYTF.